The 16 T cell receptor beta chains below come from one sample, sequenced in a study of blood T cell repertoires in COVID-19 (dated by TCRdb to 2019 to 2021). The library came from the immunoSEQ multiplex PCR assay. What TCRdb holds here is the immuneACCESS table cut down to in-frame rearrangements. Part of the clones is not present; checked against another copy, under half of the missing clones reflect an unresolved V gene, and the others are unexplained. This sample has about 42,000 clones in its table, and about 88% of those were observed once. About 6.1% of the sample rests with the top ten. Sequenced material: peripheral blood. These receptors all come from a human donor in a cohort sampled during active COVID-19.

The chain combines TRBV7-2 with TRBJ2-5; perhaps TRBD2 as D (6 bases). This CDR3 region has 13 residues. The germline gives CDR1 SGHTA, CDR2 FQGNSA. V was clipped by 7 bases and J by 5 bases, with 14 bases between them. Here the CDR3 DNA reads TGTGCCAGCAAGAGGCGCGGAGGGGAGACCCAGTACTTC. This encodes CASKRRGGETQYF.

The sample holds one count of this clone. V usage is TRBV29-1 and J usage is TRBJ2-7, with D possibly being TRBD2 (6 bases). The CDR3 spans 12 residues. The germline V gene has CDR1 SQVTM and CDR2 ANQGSEA. V lost 6 bases, J lost 4 bases, and 13 bases lay in between. CDR3 amino acids: CSVKRRDYEQYF. DNA for the CDR3: TGCAGCGTCAAAAGGAGGGATTACGAGCAGTACTTC.

The V call is TRBV5-1, the J call TRBJ2-5, with D possibly being TRBD1 (6 bases). The V end lost 0 bases, the J end lost 1 base, and 7 bases lay between the germline ends. The CDR3 has 14 amino acids. The germline V gene has CDR1 SGHRS and CDR2 YFSETQ. Here the CDR3 reads CASSLGDTQETQYF. The CDR3 DNA reads as TGCGCCAGCAGCTTGGGGGACACCCAAGAGACCCAGTACTTC.

V gene TRBV7-6 combines with J gene TRBJ2-7, with D tentatively TRBD2 (5 bases). Per germline, CDR1 SGHVS and CDR2 FNYEAQ. This CDR3 comprises 13 residues. Between the trimmed V and J ends, which lost 1 base and 2 bases, there was a span of 6 bases. CDR3 in DNA: TGTGCCAGCAGCTTAGGAGGGCCCTACGAGCAGTACTTC. Translation: CASSLGGPYEQYF. Combining the CDR3 with reference TRBV7-6 and TRBJ2-7 gives the whole variable domain GAGVSQSPRYKVTKRGQDVALRCDPISGHVSLYWYRQALGQGPEFLTYFNYEAQQDKSGLPNDRFSAERPEGSISTLTIQRTEQRDSAMYRCASSLGGPYEQYFGPGTRLTVT.

The table lists this clone with a count of one. The rearrangement joins TRBV14 to TRBJ2-1; 11 bases fit TRBD1. From germline, CDR1 is SGHDN and CDR2 FVKESK. The J segment lost 6 bases and the V segment lost 3 bases, leaving 7 bases of the junction unmatched. The CDR3 runs to 16 residues. CDR3 sequence: CASSHFRTGGLNEQFF. The CDR3, as DNA: TGTGCCAGCAGCCATTTCAGGACAGGGGGCCTCAATGAGCAGTTCTTC.

V and J are TRBV6-5 and TRBJ1-1; weak D call: TRBD1 (5 bases). Germline V CDR1 and CDR2: MNHEY, SVGAGI. The CDR3 loop spans 14 amino acids. Trimming stripped 4 bases from V and 4 bases from J, with 13 bases between. The CDR3 here is CASSSSGGGTEAFF. CDR3 coding DNA: TGTGCCAGCAGTTCCTCCGGGGGGGGCACTGAAGCTTTCTTT.

V gene TRBV5-6 combines with J gene TRBJ2-7, with 8 nucleotides matching TRBD1. V lost 3 bases and J lost 3; bases outside the gene matches: 2. The CDR3 runs to 13 residues. Per germline, CDR1 SGHDT and CDR2 YYEEEE. The CDR3: CASSSRGHYEQYF. The DNA of the CDR3 is TGTGCCAGCAGCTCCAGGGGGCACTACGAGCAGTACTTC.

The J gene is TRBJ1-4, the V gene TRBV7-9; D uncertain. V lost 1 base to trimming and J lost 8 bases, with 14 bases between them. Germline V gene lookup returns CDR1 SEHNR and CDR2 FQNEAQ (reference sequence). This CDR3 contains 15 residues. Here the CDR3 DNA reads TGTGCCAGCAGCTTAGGCGTGGGAGGTAACGAAAAACTGTTTTTT. Amino acid sequence: CASSLGVGGNEKLFF. The full variable domain, rest sourced from reference TRBV7-9 and TRBJ1-4, is DTGVSQNPRHKITKRGQNVTFRCDPISEHNRLYWYRQTLGQGPEFLTYFQNEAQLEKSRLLSDRFSAERPKGSFSTLEIQRTEQGDSAMYLCASSLGVGGNEKLFFGSGTQLSVL.

The V gene is TRBV5-6, the J gene TRBJ2-1; D may be TRBD1 (5 bases). V was cut by 4 bases and J by 7 bases, with 18 bases left in between. Germline V gives CDR1 SGHDT, CDR2 YYEEEE. This CDR3 is 15 amino acids long. As DNA, the CDR3 is TGTGCCAGCAGCCCCTGGCTAGGGGTGGGTAATGAGCAGTTCTTC. Amino acid sequence: CASSPWLGVGNEQFF.

The CDR3 protein is CASSPYGGSYGYTF. CDR3 DNA sequence: TGTGCCAGCAGTCCCTATGGGGGCTCGTATGGCTACACCTTC. The chain couples TRBV27 to TRBJ1-2; possibly TRBD1 for D (6 bases). This CDR3 is built from 14 residues. Trimming removed 5 bases at V and 5 bases at J, with 15 bases between. Germline V gene data show CDR1 as MNHEY and CDR2 as SMNVEV (reference sequence).

CDR3 residues: CASSYTGTYEQYF. Here the CDR3 DNA reads TGTGCCAGCAGTTACACAGGGACCTACGAGCAGTACTTC. This rearrangement joins TRBV3-1 (or the pseudogene TRBV3-2) to TRBJ2-7; perhaps TRBD1 as D (6 bases). Germline V CDR1 and CDR2: LGHDT, YNNKEL (reference sequence). This CDR3 is built from 13 residues. Trimming removed 6 bases at V and 2 bases at J, with 11 bases between.

V and J are TRBV2 and TRBJ1-2; D not resolved. CDR1 SNHLY and CDR2 FYNNEI come from the germline V gene. The CDR3 is 12 amino acids. V was clipped by 7 bases and J by 6 bases, with 12 bases between them. The CDR3 DNA is TGTGCCAGCACTCTTTCTTTTCATGGCTACACCTTC. This sequence encodes CASTLSFHGYTF.

This clone ranks as medium-sized (0.01 to 0.1%). The chain recombines TRBV15 with TRBJ2-2; D possibly corresponds to TRBD2 (5 bases). Germline-derived CDR1 and CDR2 are LNHNV and YYDKDF (reference sequence). This CDR3 has 14 residues. V lost 4 bases and J 5 bases, leaving 11 bases between the germline ends. DNA of the CDR3: TGTGCCACCAGCACGGATACTAGGACCGGGGAGCTGTTTTTT. This translates into CATSTDTRTGELFF.

This clone appeared once. The chain carries TRBV14 and TRBJ1-3; D remains ambiguous. CDR1 SGHDN and CDR2 FVKESK come from the germline V gene. V lost 4 bases to trimming and J lost 0 bases, with 10 bases between them. This CDR3 contains 15 residues. DNA for the CDR3: TGTGCCAGCAGCCCTCCGGGGATCTCTGGAAACACCATATATTTT. Amino acid sequence: CASSPPGISGNTIYF. Supplemented by reference TRBV14 and TRBJ1-3, the full variable domain reads EAGVTQFPSHSVIEKGQTVTLRCDPISGHDNLYWYRRVMGKEIKFLLHFVKESKQDESGMPNNRFLAERTGGTYSTLKVQPAELEDSGVYFCASSPPGISGNTIYFGEGSWLTVV.

The chain has TRBV11-2 and TRBJ1-1; 9 bases are shared with TRBD1. V shed 6 bases, J shed 0 bases, and the junction held 8 bases outside the gene matches. CDR1 and CDR2 from the germline V gene are SGHAT and FQNNGV. This CDR3 spans 16 amino acids. This CDR3 is CASSHTGTGLNTEAFF. The CDR3 DNA is TGTGCCAGCAGTCATACCGGGACAGGGTTGAACACTGAAGCTTTCTTT.

In this sample, this clone turned up once. The chain employs TRBV6-2 or TRBV6-3 and TRBJ2-1; D might be TRBD1 (6 bases). With 2 bases removed from V and 7 bases from J, the gap between germline ends came to 9 bases. Germline V lookup: CDR1 MNHEY, CDR2 SVGEGT. The length of the CDR3 is 13 residues. The CDR3: CASSYLGGNEQFF. CDR3 DNA: TGTGCCAGCAGTTACCTAGGGGGAAATGAGCAGTTCTTC.